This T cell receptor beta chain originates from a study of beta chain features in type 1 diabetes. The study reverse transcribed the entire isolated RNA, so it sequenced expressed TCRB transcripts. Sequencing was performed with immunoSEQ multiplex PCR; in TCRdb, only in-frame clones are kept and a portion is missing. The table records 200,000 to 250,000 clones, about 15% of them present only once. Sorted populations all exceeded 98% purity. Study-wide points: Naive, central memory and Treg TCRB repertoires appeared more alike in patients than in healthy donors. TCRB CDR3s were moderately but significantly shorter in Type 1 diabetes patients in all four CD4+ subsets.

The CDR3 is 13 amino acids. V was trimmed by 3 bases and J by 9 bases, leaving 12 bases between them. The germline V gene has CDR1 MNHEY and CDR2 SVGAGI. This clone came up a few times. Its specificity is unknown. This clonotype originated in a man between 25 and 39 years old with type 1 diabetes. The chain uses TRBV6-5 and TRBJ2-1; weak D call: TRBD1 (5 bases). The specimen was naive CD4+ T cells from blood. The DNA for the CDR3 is TGTGCCAGCAGTTATAAGGGGTTGAGTGAGCAGTTCTTC. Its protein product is CASSYKGLSEQFF.